This T cell receptor (beta chain) derives from a study of blood T cell repertoires in COVID-19 (dated by TCRdb to the early 2020s). In terms of the full investigation: Collaborator samples came from the United States, Italy and Spain and covered acute and convalescent phases of COVID-19. Where available, HLA class I and class II types were taken from metadata supplied by the sample provider and were not determined by assay-based typing. The samples were drawn from two sources: the first 160 participants of the ongoing ImmuneRACE study, and about 1,300 subjects contributed by 6 global collaborators. A freely available public database, intended as a resource for researchers studying the immune response to SARS-CoV-2, is where the repertoires were released. The dataset comprised deeply sampled blood TCRbeta repertoires from subjects exposed to, actively infected with, or recovered from COVID-19. Nearly every sample came with metadata listing a de-identified subject ID, COVID-19 status, age in years and sex. The prospective study material was composed of cDNA or gDNA derived from T cells, B-cell-depleted T cells, or PBMCs. Study-wide findings and limitations: Clinical and demographic metadata were provided uncurated, with the amount varying by source and participant.

Cut back by 2 bases and 6 bases, the V and J ends lie 11 bases apart. CDR1 and CDR2 were assigned from the germline V gene as MDHEN and SYDVKM. The CDR3, from cysteine to phenylalanine, totals 13 residues. Here the CDR3 DNA is all that survives: 39 bases in frame from base 1. With regard to this clone: The target of this receptor is not known. No base qualities exist here, and no much larger clone lies one base off it.

The immunoSEQ Assay, a bias-controlled multiplex PCR, was used to amplify TCRbeta CDR3 regions from genomic DNA. Per the authors' processing: The number of nucleated cells in each sample was estimated by amplification of reference gene primers within the assay. Sequence reads were collapsed and filtered to measure the absolute abundance of every unique TCRbeta CDR3 rearrangement. For each sample, productive Simpson clonality was calculated as the square root of Simpson's diversity index across productive rearrangements. In TCRdb, the immuneACCESS table is reduced to in-frame sequences with V and J assigned. These tables do not hold every clone; where another copy was compared, an unresolved V gene accounts for under half, and the others remain unexplained. That table gives V, J and clone size, and the DNA gave D and trimming. The sample contains hundreds of thousands of clones, approximately 85% of them found a single time. The ten largest clonotypes hold about 0.65% of the sample.

Collaborating institutions collected whole blood in K2EDTA tubes following their own protocols. For TCRbeta analysis, collaborator samples were shipped as frozen whole blood, as isolated PBMCs, or as DNA extracted from either sample type. The specimen was peripheral blood. This clonotype originated in a human donor in a cohort sampled during active COVID-19. Here the chain combines TRBV28 and TRBJ2-7; a tentative D match to TRBD1 spans 6 bases. This receptor has the CDR3 CASSLGTPREQYF. The base sequence is TGTGCCAGCAGTTTAGGGACACCGCGCGAGCAGTACTTC.